This paragraph reports one T cell receptor (beta chain). The table came from immunoSEQ multiplex PCR; TCRdb's copy has only in-frame clones and leaves some out. The table includes around 200,000 clones, almost 90% detected once. The germline gives CDR1 SGHNT, CDR2 YENEEA. The CDR3 runs 15 residues. With 1 base clipped from V and 5 bases from J, the junction kept 7 bases outside the gene matches. This record belongs to a study of blood T cell repertoires in COVID-19. Study overall: Researchers got acute and convalescent COVID-19 samples from the United States, Italy and Spain.

Source material: peripheral blood. The V gene is TRBV11-3, the J gene TRBJ2-7; the match to TRBD1 covers 8 bases. The clonotype comes from a man in his late teens or twenties with active or convalescent COVID-19. The CDR3 region is CASSLVQTGVNEQYF. DNA of the CDR3: TGTGCCAGCAGCTTAGTTCAGACAGGGGTAAACGAGCAGTACTTC.